This T cell receptor beta chain was documented in a study of shared clonotypes between healthy human individuals. Study results and limitations: Generation probability values for non-shared clonotypes were lower than those for clonotypes shared by all four donors. Although depth was large, rarefaction showed that sequencing of the sorted subsets was incomplete.

This clone was recorded only once. Antigen unknown. TCRdb's copy holds only in-frame clones and misses some; the assay was immunoSEQ multiplex PCR. The sample lists fewer than 1 million clones, about 96% occurring once. Germline V gene data show CDR1 as ENHRY and CDR2 as SYGVKD. V gave up 2 bases and J gave up 2 bases, with 10 bases separating them. The CDR3 is 14 amino acids. The naive CD8 fraction comprised CD45RO-negative cells positively selected for CCR7 and excluded terminally differentiated effector memory CD45RA+ cells. The source is a man aged 25 to 45 in good health. The specimen sequenced was naive CD8+ T cells sorted from blood. The V call is TRBV10-3, the J call TRBJ2-7; D remains unclear. In DNA, the CDR3 is TGTGCCATCAGTGAGGGGGTTGCGACCTACGAGCAGTACTTC. Its translation is CAISEGVATYEQYF.